This T cell receptor beta chain was recovered during a study of blood T cell repertoires in COVID-19. At the level of the study: From the United States, Italy and Spain came samples of acute and convalescent COVID-19. The analysed material was cDNA or gDNA that came from T cells, B-cell-depleted T cells, or PBMCs.

In the original workflow: From reference gene primer amplification, estimates of nucleated cell counts were derived. Data came from immunoSEQ multiplex PCR; TCRdb stores just in-frame clones and leaves some out. V, J and clone size reflect that table, while D and trimming were determined from the DNA. The table lists some 400,000 clones, approximately 86% of them singletons. Germline V gene sequence: CDR1 LGHNA, CDR2 YNFKEQ. V gave up 2 bases and J gave up 5 bases; unmatched junction bases: 14. There are 18 residues in the CDR3. The V gene is TRBV4-2, the J gene TRBJ2-2; 7 bases map to TRBD1. Sequencing was done on a sample of peripheral blood. This receptor was identified in a human donor in a cohort sampled during active COVID-19. CDR3 sequence: CASSQPGATGISTGELFF. In DNA form, the CDR3 reads TGTGCCAGCAGCCAACCCGGCGCGACAGGGATAAGTACCGGGGAGCTGTTTTTT.